This TCR beta chain is drawn from a study of T-cell reconstitution after alpha-beta-depleted transplantation in children. Whole-study results and caveats: Reported findings indicate that, about two months after transplant, alpha-beta T cells came from several hundred expanded clones, which were derived from non-depleted graft cells. Certain patients had high TCRbeta diversity at day 60, and it came from recipient T cells and thymic progenitors that survived. It was newly produced T cells that mostly accounted for T-cell counts and diversity one year after transplant.

This clonotype was detected many times. Its antigen is not identified. The CDR3 is 14 residues long. V lost 1 base and J 0 bases, leaving 7 bases between the germline ends. Germline V gene data show CDR1 as SGHTA and CDR2 as FQGTGA. A library of TCRbeta sequences, prepared with unique molecular identifiers, was generated. TCRdb re-derived calls from the PCR reads in MiXCR, one entry per CDR3 protein. The sample records about 300,000 distinct CDR3 sequences, over 9.5% being singletons. The rearrangement joins TRBV7-3 to TRBJ2-7, with D uncertain. The material was PBMCs, obtained before TCRalphabeta/CD19-depleted stem cell transplant. This clonotype originated in a boy less than two years old with acute myeloid leukemia, due to receive a stem cell transplant. CDR3 sequence reads: CASSLMGGSYEQYF. For the CDR3, the DNA is TGTGCCAGCAGCTTAATGGGCGGCTCCTACGAGCAGTACTTC.